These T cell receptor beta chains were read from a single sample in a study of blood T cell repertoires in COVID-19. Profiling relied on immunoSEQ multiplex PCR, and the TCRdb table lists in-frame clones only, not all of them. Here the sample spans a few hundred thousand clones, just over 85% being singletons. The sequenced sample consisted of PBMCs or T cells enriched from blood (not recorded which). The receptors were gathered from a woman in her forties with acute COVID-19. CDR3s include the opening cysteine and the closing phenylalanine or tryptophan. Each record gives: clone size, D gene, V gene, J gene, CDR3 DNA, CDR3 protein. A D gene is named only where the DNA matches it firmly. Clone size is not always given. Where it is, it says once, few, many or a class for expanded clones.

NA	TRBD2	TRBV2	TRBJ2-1	TGTGCCAGCAGTGATTGGGGCAACAGCGGGGGGCAGTTCTTC	CASSDWGNSGGQFF
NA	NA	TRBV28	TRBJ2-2	TGTGCCAGCAGCCGACAGGCGGGTACCGGGGAGCTGTTTTTT	CASSRQAGTGELFF
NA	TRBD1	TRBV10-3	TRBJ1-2	TGTGCCACCCTTACCCGGGACAGGGCCGGGAACTATGGCTACACCTTC	CATLTRDRAGNYGYTF
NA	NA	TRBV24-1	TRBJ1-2	TGTGCCACCAGTGAATCGGCCCCGGGTGGCTACACCTTC	CATSESAPGGYTF
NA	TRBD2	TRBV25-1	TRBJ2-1	TGTGCCAGCAGTGAAGGCGGGAGTTTGAATGAGCAGTTCTTC	CASSEGGSLNEQFF
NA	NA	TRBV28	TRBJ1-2	TGTGCCAGCAGTTTTTCGGCTCGAGCGCTCTATGGCTACACCTTC	CASSFSARALYGYTF
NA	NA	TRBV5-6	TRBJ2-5	TGTGCCAGCAGCAGAAGGGCGTGGAGGGTCGAAGAGACCCAGTACTTC	CASSRRAWRVEETQYF
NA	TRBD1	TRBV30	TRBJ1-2	TGTGCCTGGTACAGGGGGGGCTATGGCTACACCTTC	CAWYRGGYGYTF
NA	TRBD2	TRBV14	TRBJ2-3	TGTGCCAGCAGCCCGGGAGGGCTGCCAGATACGCAGTATTTT	CASSPGGLPDTQYF
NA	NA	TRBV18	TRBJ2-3	TGTGCCAGCTCCGTGGGACTCGCGGAAGATACGCAGTATTTT	CASSVGLAEDTQYF
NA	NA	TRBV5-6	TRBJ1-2	TGTGCCAGCAGCTTGCTGACAGGTTATGGCTACACCTTC	CASSLLTGYGYTF
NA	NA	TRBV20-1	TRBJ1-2	TGCAGTGCTGGAGCAAACTATGGCTACACCTTC	CSAGANYGYTF
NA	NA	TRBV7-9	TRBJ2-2	TGTGCCAGCAGCACCACCTCGGGACTTAACACCGGGGAGCTGTTTTTT	CASSTTSGLNTGELFF
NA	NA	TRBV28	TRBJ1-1	TGTGCCAGCAGTTCAGGGGCTAGGGGTACTGAAGCTTTCTTT	CASSSGARGTEAFF
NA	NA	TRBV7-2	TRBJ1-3	TGTGCCAGCAGCTTACGACAGCCTTCTTCTGGAAACACCATATATTTT	CASSLRQPSSGNTIYF
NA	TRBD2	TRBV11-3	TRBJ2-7	TGTGCCAGCAGCTCCTCTGGGGGGGTGTCGGACGAGCAGTACTTC	CASSSSGGVSDEQYF
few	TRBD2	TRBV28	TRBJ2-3	TGTGCCAGCAGGGGCGGGACTAGCGGCACAGATACGCAGTATTTT	CASRGGTSGTDTQYF
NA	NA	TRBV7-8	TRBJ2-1	TGTGCCAGCAGCTTAGGCCGACTGAGCTCCTACAATGAGCAGTTCTTC	CASSLGRLSSYNEQFF
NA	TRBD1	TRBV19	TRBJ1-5	TGTGCCAGTACACGACAGGGTGGCCAGCCCCAGCATTTT	CASTRQGGQPQHF
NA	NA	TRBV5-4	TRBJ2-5	TGTGCCAGCAGCTCCTCGGGGAGTGGTCAAGAGACCCAGTACTTC	CASSSSGSGQETQYF
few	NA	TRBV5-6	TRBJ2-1	TGTGCCAGCAGCTTTGCTGGGACAACAATTTCCAATGAGCAGTTCTTC	CASSFAGTTISNEQFF
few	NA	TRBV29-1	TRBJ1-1	TGCAGCGTTGGCCGCGGACAGAACACTGAAGCTTTCTTT	CSVGRGQNTEAFF
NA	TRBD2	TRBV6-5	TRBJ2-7	TGTGCCAGCATAAAGACTAGCGGGATCTACGAGCAGTACTTC	CASIKTSGIYEQYF
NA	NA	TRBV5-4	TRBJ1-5	TGTGCCTTTGGACGGGACAATCAGCCCCAGCATTTT	CAFGRDNQPQHF
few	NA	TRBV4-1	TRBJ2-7	TGCGCCAGCAGCTCTTCCTACGAGCAGTACTTC	CASSSSYEQYF
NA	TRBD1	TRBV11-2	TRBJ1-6	TGTGCCAGCAGCTGGACAGGGGAAAGCAGTTCACCCCTCCACTTT	CASSWTGESSSPLHF
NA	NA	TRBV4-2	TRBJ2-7	TGTGCCAGCAGCCAGGCGACAGTTAGCGAGCAGTACTTC	CASSQATVSEQYF
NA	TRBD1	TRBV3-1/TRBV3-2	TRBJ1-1	TGTGCCAGCAGCCAAGGCGGCAGGGGGGCGATGAACACTGAAGCTTTCTTT	CASSQGGRGAMNTEAFF
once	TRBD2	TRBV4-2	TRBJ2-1	TGTGCCAGCAGCCAAGCTAGCGGGACATACAATGAGCAGTTCTTC	CASSQASGTYNEQFF
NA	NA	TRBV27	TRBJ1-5	TGTGCCAGCAGTTACGGACAGTCCAGCAATCAGCCCCAGCATTTT	CASSYGQSSNQPQHF
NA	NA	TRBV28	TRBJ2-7	TGTGCCACCTCAGGGGTTAAGGGTGCATACGAGCAGTACTTC	CATSGVKGAYEQYF
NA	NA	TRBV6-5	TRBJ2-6	TGTGCCAGCAGATCCCTGTCTGGGGCCAACGTCCTGACTTTC	CASRSLSGANVLTF
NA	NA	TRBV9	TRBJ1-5	TGTGCCAGCACTCCAGGGTATAGCAATCAGCCCCAGCATTTT	CASTPGYSNQPQHF
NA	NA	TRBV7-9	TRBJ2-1	TGTGCCAGCAGCGATTGGGGTACCGGGGACAATGAGCAGTTCTTC	CASSDWGTGDNEQFF
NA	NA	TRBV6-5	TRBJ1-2	TGTGCCAGCAGCCCGGACAGTCCTAACTATGACTACACCTTC	CASSPDSPNYDYTF
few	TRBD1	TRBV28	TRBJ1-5	TGTGCCAGCAGCACCGGGACAGGGCACAATCAGCCCCAGCATTTT	CASSTGTGHNQPQHF
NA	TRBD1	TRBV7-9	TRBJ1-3	TGTGCCAGCAGCCCCGGGACAGCTTCATATGGAAACACCATATATTTT	CASSPGTASYGNTIYF
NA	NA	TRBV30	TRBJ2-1	TGTGCCTGGAGTGTAGGATGGAGGGATGAGCAGTTCTTC	CAWSVGWRDEQFF
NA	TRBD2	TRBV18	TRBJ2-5	TGTGCCAGCTCACCAGACAGACTAGCGGAGTACCAAGAGACCCAGTACTTC	CASSPDRLAEYQETQYF
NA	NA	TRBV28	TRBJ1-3	TGTGCCAGCAGTCTAGGGACACCGGGGGGAAACACCATATATTTT	CASSLGTPGGNTIYF
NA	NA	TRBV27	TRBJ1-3	TGTGCCAGCAGTCCAGGCTCTGGAAACACCATATATTTT	CASSPGSGNTIYF
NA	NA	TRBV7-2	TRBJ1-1	TGTGCCAGCAGCCGGGGGATCTCGAACACTGAAGCTTTCTTT	CASSRGISNTEAFF
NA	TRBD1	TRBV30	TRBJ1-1	TGTGCCTGGAGTAAGAGGACAGGGGGCCCCTCGAACTCTAGAGCTTTCTTT	CAWSKRTGGPSNSRAFF
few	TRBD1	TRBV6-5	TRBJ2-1	TGTGCCAGCAGTTCACCGGGACAGGGTGACAATGAGCAGTTCTTC	CASSSPGQGDNEQFF
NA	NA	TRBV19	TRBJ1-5	TGTGCCAGTAGTATACAGGGCCCTCAGCCCCAGCATTTT	CASSIQGPQPQHF
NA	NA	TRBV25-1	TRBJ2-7	TGTGCCAGCAGTGGTGCCAGCTCCTACGAGCAGTACTTC	CASSGASSYEQYF
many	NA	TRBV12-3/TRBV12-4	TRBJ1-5	TGTGCCAGCAGTTTAAGTAGTCAGCCCCAGCATTTT	CASSLSSQPQHF
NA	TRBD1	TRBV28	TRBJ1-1	TGTGCCAGCACACAAGGGGGCGCGGGTATTGAAGCTTTCTTT	CASTQGGAGIEAFF
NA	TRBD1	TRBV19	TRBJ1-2	TGTGCCAGTAAGCGACCAGACAGGGGCTTCGGCTACACCTTC	CASKRPDRGFGYTF
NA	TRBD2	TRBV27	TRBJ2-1	TGTGCCAGCAGCGGGGGACTAGCTCTCAATGAGCAGTTCTTC	CASSGGLALNEQFF
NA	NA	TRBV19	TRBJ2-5	TGTGCCAGTAGTATTCCGGGTAGGGGGGAGACCCAGTACTTC	CASSIPGRGETQYF
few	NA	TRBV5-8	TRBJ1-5	TGTGCCACCGAACCAGGGCAGGGCAATCAGCCCCAGCATTTT	CATEPGQGNQPQHF
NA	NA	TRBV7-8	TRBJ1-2	TGTGCCAGCAGCTTGCGGACAGACTATGGCTACACCTTC	CASSLRTDYGYTF
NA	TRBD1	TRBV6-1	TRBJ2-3	TGTGCCAGCAGTGAAGCGTCAGGGGGTCGAGGAGATACGCAGTATTTT	CASSEASGGRGDTQYF
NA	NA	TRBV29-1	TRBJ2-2	TGCAGCGTTGAAGATTTCAGGGCAACCGGGGAGCTGTTTTTT	CSVEDFRATGELFF
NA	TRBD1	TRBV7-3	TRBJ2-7	TGTGCCAGCAGCACGGGACAGGGGGACTCCGAGCAGTACTTC	CASSTGQGDSEQYF
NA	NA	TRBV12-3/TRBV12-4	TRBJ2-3	TGTGCCAGCAGCGGGACACCTACAGATACGCAGTATTTT	CASSGTPTDTQYF